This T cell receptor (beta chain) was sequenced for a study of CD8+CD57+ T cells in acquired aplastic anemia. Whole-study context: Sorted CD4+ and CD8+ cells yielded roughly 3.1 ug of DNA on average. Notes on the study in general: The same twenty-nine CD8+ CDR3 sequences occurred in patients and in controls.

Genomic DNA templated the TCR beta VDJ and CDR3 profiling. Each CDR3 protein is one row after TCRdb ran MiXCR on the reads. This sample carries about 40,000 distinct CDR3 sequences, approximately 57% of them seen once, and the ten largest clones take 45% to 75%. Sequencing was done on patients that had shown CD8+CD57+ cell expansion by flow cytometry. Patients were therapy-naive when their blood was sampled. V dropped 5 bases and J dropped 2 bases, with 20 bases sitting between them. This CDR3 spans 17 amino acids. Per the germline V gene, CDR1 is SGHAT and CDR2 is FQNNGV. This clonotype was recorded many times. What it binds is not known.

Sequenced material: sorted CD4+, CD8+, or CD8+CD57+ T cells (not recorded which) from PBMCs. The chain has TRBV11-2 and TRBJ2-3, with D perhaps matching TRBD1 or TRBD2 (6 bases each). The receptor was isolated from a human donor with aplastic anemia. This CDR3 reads CASSKTVGGPTTDTQYF. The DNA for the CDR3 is TGTGCCAGCAGCAAGACGGTCGGGGGCCCCACCACAGATACGCAGTATTTT.